These T cell receptor beta chains were read from a single sample in a study of technical replicates of blood from a few donors. Produced via immunoSEQ multiplex PCR; TCRdb's table is partial and in-frame only. The sample includes about 15,000 clones, roughly 80% of them seen just once. Sequencing used PBMCs. These receptors originate from a human donor in good health. CDR3s include the opening cysteine and the closing phenylalanine or tryptophan. Fields, in order: D gene, J gene, V gene, clone size, CDR3 length, CDR3 protein, CDR3 DNA. D genes are given only for firm matches. Size is stated for part of the rows, as once, few or many counts, or as a class when the clone is expanded.

d_gene: TRBD1; j_gene: TRBJ1-5; v_gene: TRBV2; abundance: .; len: 16; CDR3aa: CASSAYSGTGDQPQHF; CDR3nt: TGTGCCAGCAGTGCCTACTCCGGGACAGGAGATCAGCCCCAGCATTTT
d_gene: .; j_gene: TRBJ2-7; v_gene: TRBV6-6; abundance: .; len: 13; CDR3aa: CASSFGVSYEQYF; CDR3nt: TGTGCCAGCAGTTTCGGAGTTTCCTACGAGCAGTACTTC
d_gene: .; j_gene: TRBJ2-3; v_gene: TRBV10-1; abundance: .; len: 17; CDR3aa: CASSPEGGHGGTDTQYF; CDR3nt: TGCGCCAGCAGTCCGGAAGGCGGCCATGGAGGCACAGATACGCAGTATTTT
d_gene: TRBD1; j_gene: TRBJ1-2; v_gene: TRBV6-5; abundance: .; len: 15; CDR3aa: CASSYSVQGARGYTF; CDR3nt: TGTGCCAGCAGTTACTCGGTCCAGGGGGCGCGGGGCTACACCTTC
d_gene: TRBD2; j_gene: TRBJ2-1; v_gene: TRBV15; abundance: few; len: 16; CDR3aa: CAIGTSATSSYNEQFF; CDR3nt: TGTGCCATAGGGACTAGCGCCACGAGCTCCTACAATGAGCAGTTCTTC
d_gene: TRBD1; j_gene: TRBJ2-7; v_gene: TRBV4-1; abundance: .; len: 18; CDR3aa: CASSQAEGMDRGSYEQYF; CDR3nt: TGCGCCAGCAGCCAAGCAGAAGGAATGGACAGGGGCTCCTACGAGCAGTACTTC
d_gene: TRBD2; j_gene: TRBJ2-5; v_gene: TRBV5-6; abundance: .; len: 14; CDR3aa: CASTLASGRETQYF; CDR3nt: TGTGCCAGCACCTTGGCTAGCGGGAGGGAGACCCAGTACTTC
d_gene: TRBD1; j_gene: TRBJ2-5; v_gene: TRBV19; abundance: .; len: 15; CDR3aa: CASRAVSGGFETQYF; CDR3nt: TGTGCCAGTAGAGCCGTCTCAGGGGGCTTCGAGACCCAGTACTTC
d_gene: .; j_gene: TRBJ2-7; v_gene: TRBV10-3; abundance: .; len: 15; CDR3aa: CAISERTASSYEQYF; CDR3nt: TGTGCCATCAGTGAAAGGACAGCCAGCTCCTACGAGCAGTACTTC
d_gene: .; j_gene: TRBJ2-1; v_gene: TRBV5-8; abundance: .; len: 16; CDR3aa: CASSLFAGAVWNEQFF; CDR3nt: TGTGCCAGCAGCTTGTTCGCGGGGGCCGTGTGGAATGAGCAGTTCTTC
d_gene: .; j_gene: TRBJ1-1; v_gene: TRBV5-1; abundance: .; len: 15; CDR3aa: CASSLGWGAPGEAFF; CDR3nt: TGCGCCAGCAGCTTGGGTTGGGGCGCGCCGGGTGAAGCTTTCTTT
d_gene: TRBD2; j_gene: TRBJ2-2; v_gene: TRBV28; abundance: .; len: 16; CDR3aa: CASRQSGLANTGELFF; CDR3nt: TGTGCCAGCAGGCAGTCGGGACTAGCGAACACCGGGGAGCTGTTTTTT
d_gene: TRBD1; j_gene: TRBJ2-2; v_gene: TRBV9; abundance: .; len: 16; CDR3aa: CASRLGGQPNTGELFF; CDR3nt: TGTGCCAGCAGGTTAGGGGGACAGCCTAACACCGGGGAGCTGTTTTTT
d_gene: TRBD1; j_gene: TRBJ2-3; v_gene: TRBV29-1; abundance: .; len: 13; CDR3aa: CSVAGQDTDTQYF; CDR3nt: TGCAGCGTCGCTGGACAGGACACAGATACGCAGTATTTT
d_gene: TRBD2; j_gene: TRBJ2-7; v_gene: TRBV27; abundance: .; len: 14; CDR3aa: CASSPSGSSYEQYF; CDR3nt: TGTGCCAGCAGTCCCAGCGGGAGCTCCTACGAGCAGTACTTC
d_gene: .; j_gene: TRBJ2-5; v_gene: TRBV28; abundance: .; len: 13; CDR3aa: CASSLPVEETQYF; CDR3nt: TGTGCCAGCAGTTTACCAGTCGAAGAGACCCAGTACTTC
d_gene: .; j_gene: TRBJ1-2; v_gene: TRBV6-5; abundance: .; len: 13; CDR3aa: CASRTGISYGYTF; CDR3nt: TGTGCCAGCAGGACAGGAATAAGTTATGGCTACACCTTC
d_gene: .; j_gene: TRBJ1-1; v_gene: TRBV18; abundance: .; len: 13; CDR3aa: CASSRDMNTEAFF; CDR3nt: TGTGCCAGCTCACGTGACATGAACACTGAAGCTTTCTTT
d_gene: TRBD2; j_gene: TRBJ2-2; v_gene: TRBV15; abundance: .; len: 16; CDR3aa: CATSRASGPYTGELFF; CDR3nt: TGTGCCACCAGCCGTGCTAGCGGCCCTTACACCGGGGAGCTGTTTTTT
d_gene: TRBD1; j_gene: TRBJ2-7; v_gene: TRBV28; abundance: .; len: 15; CDR3aa: CASSFGGQGDYEQYF; CDR3nt: TGTGCCAGCAGTTTTGGTGGACAGGGTGACTACGAGCAGTACTTC
d_gene: TRBD1; j_gene: TRBJ2-5; v_gene: TRBV5-4; abundance: .; len: 13; CDR3aa: CASSSDRDETQYF; CDR3nt: TGTGCCAGCAGTTCGGACAGGGACGAGACCCAGTACTTC
d_gene: TRBD1; j_gene: TRBJ2-7; v_gene: TRBV10-3; abundance: .; len: 14; CDR3aa: CAISVGTGGYEQYF; CDR3nt: TGTGCCATCAGTGTCGGGACAGGGGGCTACGAGCAGTACTTC
d_gene: TRBD2; j_gene: TRBJ2-3; v_gene: TRBV6-6; abundance: .; len: 16; CDR3aa: CASSYVAGVGTDTQYF; CDR3nt: TGTGCCAGCAGTTACGTAGCGGGAGTGGGAACAGATACGCAGTATTTT
d_gene: .; j_gene: TRBJ2-7; v_gene: TRBV18; abundance: few; len: 15; CDR3aa: CASSPASGQSYEQYF; CDR3nt: TGTGCCAGCTCACCGGCGTCGGGACAATCCTACGAGCAGTACTTC
d_gene: .; j_gene: TRBJ2-7; v_gene: TRBV6-4; abundance: medium-sized; len: 15; CDR3aa: CASSVKGDGPYEQYF; CDR3nt: TGTGCCAGCAGTGTGAAAGGGGATGGGCCCTACGAGCAGTACTTC
d_gene: .; j_gene: TRBJ1-5; v_gene: TRBV5-1; abundance: .; len: 13; CDR3aa: CASSWGDNQPQHF; CDR3nt: TGCGCCAGCAGCTGGGGGGACAATCAGCCCCAGCATTTT
d_gene: TRBD1; j_gene: TRBJ2-1; v_gene: TRBV5-1; abundance: .; len: 14; CDR3aa: CASSKGTGGDEQFF; CDR3nt: TGCGCCAGCAGCAAAGGGACAGGGGGCGATGAGCAGTTCTTC
d_gene: TRBD1; j_gene: TRBJ2-3; v_gene: TRBV6-4; abundance: few; len: 15; CDR3aa: CASSDSTGGADTQYF; CDR3nt: TGTGCCAGCAGTGACTCGACAGGGGGCGCAGATACGCAGTATTTT
d_gene: .; j_gene: TRBJ2-3; v_gene: TRBV5-1; abundance: once; len: 16; CDR3aa: CASRPGGTGGTDTQYF; CDR3nt: TGCGCCAGCAGGCCAGGGGGGACGGGAGGGACAGATACGCAGTATTTT
d_gene: TRBD1; j_gene: TRBJ2-7; v_gene: TRBV10-3; abundance: .; len: 15; CDR3aa: CAISESKGQPEEQYF; CDR3nt: TGTGCCATCAGTGAGTCTAAGGGACAGCCTGAGGAGCAGTACTTC
d_gene: TRBD1; j_gene: TRBJ2-5; v_gene: TRBV30; abundance: once; len: 14; CDR3aa: CAWSPGTGTETQYF; CDR3nt: TGTGCCTGGAGTCCCGGGACAGGGACGGAGACCCAGTACTTC
d_gene: TRBD1; j_gene: TRBJ1-4; v_gene: TRBV29-1; abundance: .; len: 13; CDR3aa: CSVQQGGDEKLFF; CDR3nt: TGCAGCGTCCAACAAGGGGGCGATGAAAAACTGTTTTTT
d_gene: .; j_gene: TRBJ1-1; v_gene: TRBV30; abundance: .; len: 14; CDR3aa: CACAPRAYHTEAFF; CDR3nt: TGTGCCTGTGCCCCTCGAGCTTATCACACTGAAGCTTTCTTT
d_gene: .; j_gene: TRBJ1-2; v_gene: TRBV29-1; abundance: .; len: 12; CDR3aa: CSAGEANYGYTF; CDR3nt: TGCAGCGCCGGGGAAGCTAACTATGGCTACACCTTC
d_gene: .; j_gene: TRBJ2-3; v_gene: TRBV11-3; abundance: .; len: 14; CDR3aa: CASSSSGGTDTQYF; CDR3nt: TGTGCCAGCAGCTCATCCGGGGGCACAGATACGCAGTATTTT
d_gene: .; j_gene: TRBJ2-1; v_gene: TRBV27; abundance: .; len: 19; CDR3aa: CASSLTAPRAASSYNEQFF; CDR3nt: TGTGCCAGCAGTCTCACCGCACCCAGGGCCGCCAGCTCCTACAATGAGCAGTTCTTC
d_gene: .; j_gene: TRBJ1-1; v_gene: TRBV18; abundance: .; len: 16; CDR3aa: CASSPLGGLGNTEAFF; CDR3nt: TGTGCCAGCTCACCACTTGGGGGGTTGGGGAACACTGAAGCTTTCTTT
d_gene: .; j_gene: TRBJ1-1; v_gene: TRBV28; abundance: few; len: 13; CDR3aa: CASTLGGHTEAFF; CDR3nt: TGTGCCAGCACCCTGGGGGGTCACACTGAAGCTTTCTTT
d_gene: TRBD2; j_gene: TRBJ2-2; v_gene: TRBV7-9; abundance: .; len: 17; CDR3aa: CASSLRLAGVHTGELFF; CDR3nt: TGTGCCAGCAGCTTAAGACTAGCGGGAGTACACACCGGGGAGCTGTTTTTT
d_gene: .; j_gene: TRBJ2-1; v_gene: TRBV27; abundance: few; len: 13; CDR3aa: CASSSPPRGEQFF; CDR3nt: TGTGCCAGCAGTTCCCCCCCCCGGGGTGAGCAGTTCTTC
d_gene: TRBD1; j_gene: TRBJ2-5; v_gene: TRBV5-5; abundance: once; len: 14; CDR3aa: CASSLRQGAETQYF; CDR3nt: TGTGCCAGCAGCTTGAGACAGGGGGCAGAGACCCAGTACTTC
d_gene: TRBD2; j_gene: TRBJ2-7; v_gene: TRBV6-5; abundance: .; len: 15; CDR3aa: CASSYGYLAGYEQYF; CDR3nt: TGTGCCAGCAGTTACGGGTATCTAGCGGGCTACGAGCAGTACTTC
d_gene: TRBD1; j_gene: TRBJ2-2; v_gene: TRBV29-1; abundance: .; len: 14; CDR3aa: CSVARDRDTGELFF; CDR3nt: TGCAGCGTCGCCCGGGACAGAGACACCGGGGAGCTGTTTTTT
d_gene: TRBD1; j_gene: TRBJ1-1; v_gene: TRBV10-3; abundance: few; len: 13; CDR3aa: CAISGTGNTEAFF; CDR3nt: TGTGCCATCAGCGGGACAGGGAACACTGAAGCTTTCTTT
d_gene: TRBD1; j_gene: TRBJ1-5; v_gene: TRBV23-1; abundance: .; len: 15; CDR3aa: CASGQGVLGNQPQHF; CDR3nt: TGCGCCAGCGGCCAGGGGGTTTTGGGCAATCAGCCCCAGCATTTT
d_gene: .; j_gene: TRBJ2-5; v_gene: TRBV5-1; abundance: .; len: 14; CDR3aa: CASSPPGSQETQYF; CDR3nt: TGCGCCAGCAGCCCCCCCGGGTCACAAGAGACCCAGTACTTC
d_gene: .; j_gene: TRBJ2-2; v_gene: TRBV19; abundance: .; len: 13; CDR3aa: CASKGSGTGELFF; CDR3nt: TGTGCCAGTAAAGGAAGCGGTACCGGGGAGCTGTTTTTT
d_gene: TRBD1; j_gene: TRBJ2-7; v_gene: TRBV9; abundance: .; len: 15; CDR3aa: CASSVGGQGGYEQYF; CDR3nt: TGTGCCAGCAGCGTAGGGGGACAGGGTGGCTACGAGCAGTACTTC
d_gene: TRBD2; j_gene: TRBJ2-4; v_gene: TRBV7-9; abundance: .; len: 16; CDR3aa: CASSLGTSGTGTIQYF; CDR3nt: TGTGCCAGCAGCTTAGGGACTAGCGGGACGGGTACCATTCAGTACTTC
d_gene: TRBD1; j_gene: TRBJ1-2; v_gene: TRBV4-2; abundance: .; len: 16; CDR3aa: CASSRRGTGGDRGYTF; CDR3nt: TGTGCCAGCAGCCGTCGGGGGACAGGGGGCGATCGGGGCTACACCTTC
d_gene: .; j_gene: TRBJ2-7; v_gene: TRBV27; abundance: .; len: 15; CDR3aa: CASSLSTGSPLREYF; CDR3nt: TGTGCCAGCAGTTTATCGACGGGGTCCCCCCTACGAGAGTACTTC
d_gene: TRBD1; j_gene: TRBJ2-7; v_gene: TRBV11-2; abundance: .; len: 13; CDR3aa: CASSNRDRGNVYF; CDR3nt: TGTGCCAGCAGTAACCGGGACAGGGGTAATGTGTACTTC
d_gene: TRBD1; j_gene: TRBJ1-4; v_gene: TRBV19; abundance: .; len: 14; CDR3aa: CASSLQGTNEKLFF; CDR3nt: TGTGCCAGTAGCCTACAGGGGACTAATGAAAAACTGTTTTTT
d_gene: .; j_gene: TRBJ1-5; v_gene: TRBV2; abundance: few; len: 14; CDR3aa: CASSGDIVGQPQHF; CDR3nt: TGTGCCAGCAGTGGGGACATCGTAGGCCAGCCCCAGCATTTT
d_gene: .; j_gene: TRBJ2-7; v_gene: TRBV29-1; abundance: .; len: 13; CDR3aa: CSVSTRDGVEQYF; CDR3nt: TGCAGCGTTTCCACGCGGGACGGCGTCGAGCAGTACTTC
d_gene: .; j_gene: TRBJ2-1; v_gene: TRBV11-2; abundance: .; len: 18; CDR3aa: CASSLVRLEPSSYNEQFF; CDR3nt: TGTGCCAGCAGCTTAGTGAGGCTAGAGCCAAGCTCCTACAATGAGCAGTTCTTC
d_gene: .; j_gene: TRBJ1-2; v_gene: TRBV14; abundance: .; len: 15; CDR3aa: CASSQDAGKRYGYTF; CDR3nt: TGTGCCAGCAGCCAAGACGCAGGGAAGAGGTATGGCTACACCTTC
d_gene: TRBD1; j_gene: TRBJ2-1; v_gene: TRBV28; abundance: .; len: 16; CDR3aa: CASSSPLGTGGDEQFF; CDR3nt: TGTGCCAGCAGTTCCCCTTTAGGGACAGGGGGTGATGAGCAGTTCTTC
d_gene: TRBD2; j_gene: TRBJ2-7; v_gene: TRBV7-6; abundance: .; len: 15; CDR3aa: CASSLGWEGSYEQYF; CDR3nt: TGTGCCAGCAGCTTAGGGTGGGAGGGATCCTACGAGCAGTACTTC
d_gene: .; j_gene: TRBJ2-3; v_gene: TRBV6-6; abundance: .; len: 16; CDR3aa: CASRPLDRPTTDTQYF; CDR3nt: TGTGCCAGCAGACCTTTGGACAGACCTACCACAGATACGCAGTATTTT